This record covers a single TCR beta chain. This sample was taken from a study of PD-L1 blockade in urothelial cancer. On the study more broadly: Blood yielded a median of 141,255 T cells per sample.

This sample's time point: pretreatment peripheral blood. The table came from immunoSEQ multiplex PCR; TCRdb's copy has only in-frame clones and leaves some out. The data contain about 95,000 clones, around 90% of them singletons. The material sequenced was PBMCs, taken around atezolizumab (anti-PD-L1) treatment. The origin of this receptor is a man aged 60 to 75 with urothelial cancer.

The CDR3 loop is CASSLEGTAFYGYTF. The CDR3, as DNA: TGCGCCAGCAGCTTGGAGGGGACAGCTTTTTATGGCTACACCTTC. The rearrangement links TRBV5-1 to TRBJ1-2, with 7 bases fitting TRBD1. Germline CDR1 is SGHRS and CDR2 is YFSETQ. The V and J ends lost 0 bases and 5 bases, in that order; junction bases with no gene match: 7. The length of the CDR3 is 15 residues.